These T cell receptor beta chains were read from a single sample in a study of graft-versus-host responses after intestinal transplantation. Measured with immunoSEQ multiplex PCR; TCRdb has only the in-frame clones, and not every one. The profile shows almost 30,000 clones, around 80% of them singletons. This sample comprised ileum tissue, obtained 98 days after intestinal transplantation. These receptors all stem from a human patient who received an intestinal transplant, so some T cells may come from the graft donor. Both conserved end residues are part of each CDR3. D genes are given only for firm matches. Not all rows give a size; the values are once, few, many and, for expanded clones, a class.

NA	TRBV5-4	TRBJ2-1	NA	CASSLNWGDEQFF	TGTGCCAGCAGCTTAAACTGGGGGGATGAGCAGTTCTTC
NA	TRBV5-1	TRBJ1-2	NA	CASSLGHNWFPFIYGYTF	TGCGCCAGCAGCTTGGGACACAATTGGTTCCCTTTTATTTATGGCTACACCTTC
TRBD2	TRBV6-1	TRBJ2-1	NA	CASIRLAAQFF	TGTGCCAGCATCAGACTAGCGGCCCAGTTCTTC
NA	TRBV4-2	TRBJ1-5	NA	CASSLESGGHQPQHF	TGTGCCAGCAGCCTCGAGTCGGGGGGCCATCAGCCCCAGCATTTT
NA	TRBV7-2	TRBJ2-7	NA	CASSSTRNEQYF	TGTGCCAGCAGCTCTACTAGAAACGAGCAGTACTTC
TRBD1	TRBV2	TRBJ1-4	NA	CASKSRGYNEKLFF	TGTGCCAGCAAATCCAGGGGGTATAATGAAAAACTGTTTTTT
TRBD1	TRBV4-2	TRBJ1-6	NA	CASSQDTGGSSPLHF	TGTGCCAGCAGCCAAGATACAGGGGGTAGTTCACCCCTCCACTTT
NA	TRBV7-9	TRBJ2-5	NA	CASSLGGTQETQYF	TGTGCCAGCAGCTTAGGCGGGACTCAAGAGACCCAGTACTTC
NA	TRBV7-9	TRBJ2-3	once	CASSLVASGTDTQYF	TGTGCCAGCAGCTTAGTTGCTAGCGGCACAGATACGCAGTATTTT
TRBD1	TRBV28	TRBJ1-5	NA	CASSLTGEIWQPQHF	TGTGCCAGCAGTTTAACAGGGGAAATATGGCAGCCCCAGCATTTT
NA	TRBV29-1	TRBJ1-2	NA	CSGLVHYGYTF	TGCAGCGGCCTAGTCCACTATGGCTACACCTTC
TRBD1	TRBV2	TRBJ1-2	few	CASSELGQGSSGYTF	TGTGCCAGCAGTGAGTTGGGACAGGGTAGTAGCGGCTACACCTTC
TRBD2	TRBV11-2	TRBJ2-1	NA	CASSLGLAGYNEQFF	TGTGCCAGCAGCTTAGGACTAGCGGGGTACAATGAGCAGTTCTTC
NA	TRBV18	TRBJ1-1	NA	CASSYGQLNTEAFF	TGTGCCAGCTCATACGGACAGTTGAACACTGAAGCTTTCTTT
NA	TRBV2	TRBJ2-4	NA	CASRDIEDIQYF	TGTGCCAGCCGGGACATTGAGGACATTCAGTACTTC